This is a list of T cell receptor beta chains from one sample in a study of cytomegalovirus exposure and HLA in healthy donors. The data were produced by immunoSEQ multiplex PCR, yet TCRdb's version contains in-frame clones alone and is incomplete. There are about 110,000 clones in the sample; more than 75% occur only once, and roughly 6.5% lies in the top ten. Sample: PBMCs. The origin of the receptors is a woman aged 45-60 years in good health and CMV-seropositive. Each CDR3 is given with its conserved first and last residue. A D gene is named only where the DNA matches it firmly. The size of a clone is reported for some rows only, either as once, few or many, or as a class for expanded clones.

v_gene	abundance	d_gene	j_gene	CDR3aa	CDR3nt
TRBV6-1	NA	NA	TRBJ1-2	CASSEAPGGHGYTF	TGTGCCAGCAGTGAAGCCCCGGGGGGCCATGGCTACACCTTC
TRBV28	NA	TRBD1	TRBJ2-7	CASSLHRGGFDEQYF	TGTGCCAGCAGTTTACACAGGGGCGGTTTCGACGAGCAGTACTTC
TRBV4-3	few	NA	TRBJ1-2	CASSQDRPGLGYGYTF	TGCGCCAGCAGCCAAGATCGTCCGGGACTCGGCTATGGCTACACCTTC
TRBV7-6	few	TRBD1	TRBJ1-4	CASSLTGTSLEKLFF	TGTGCCAGCAGCCTGACAGGGACTTCTTTGGAAAAACTGTTTTTT
TRBV11-2	few	TRBD1	TRBJ1-4	CASSFPLGRTKDRDEKLFF	TGTGCCAGCAGCTTTCCGCTGGGACGTACCAAAGACAGGGATGAAAAACTGTTTTTT
TRBV10-3	once	NA	TRBJ2-7	CAISELGPEQYF	TGTGCCATCAGTGAGCTAGGCCCCGAGCAGTACTTC
TRBV28	NA	TRBD2	TRBJ2-1	CATDPAGEAYNEQFF	TGTGCCACCGATCCAGCGGGGGAGGCCTACAATGAGCAGTTCTTC
TRBV11-3	many	TRBD2	TRBJ2-1	CASSSHSGGRPNEQFF	TGTGCCAGCAGCTCTCATAGCGGGGGGCGCCCCAATGAGCAGTTCTTC
TRBV4-2	NA	NA	TRBJ2-7	CASSHLMGSYEQYF	TGTGCCAGCAGCCACCTTATGGGGAGCTACGAGCAGTACTTC
TRBV28	few	NA	TRBJ2-3	CASSRGGGTDTQYF	TGTGCCAGCAGTAGGGGAGGTGGGACAGATACGCAGTATTTT
TRBV2	NA	TRBD1	TRBJ1-1	CASIRTGETEAFF	TGTGCCAGCATCCGGACAGGGGAGACTGAAGCTTTCTTT
TRBV6-5	NA	NA	TRBJ2-1	CASSSPGLPPIGEQFF	TGTGCCAGCAGTTCACCCGGACTTCCCCCAATTGGTGAGCAGTTCTTC
TRBV29-1	few	NA	TRBJ1-4	CSAQGVRGGEKLFF	TGCAGCGCTCAAGGGGTCCGGGGGGGGGAAAAACTGTTTTTT
TRBV7-9	NA	TRBD1	TRBJ1-1	CASSRWDRGSEAFF	TGTGCCAGCAGCAGATGGGACAGGGGGTCTGAAGCTTTCTTT
TRBV7-9	many	NA	TRBJ1-4	CASSQGEKLFF	TGTGCCAGCAGCCAGGGGGAAAAACTGTTTTTT
TRBV2	NA	TRBD1	TRBJ1-1	CASSGQGVNTEAFF	TGTGCCAGCAGCGGACAGGGCGTGAACACTGAAGCTTTCTTT
TRBV19	NA	NA	TRBJ2-5	CASSIHRTRWETQYF	TGTGCCAGTAGTATCCACAGGACCAGGTGGGAGACCCAGTACTTC
TRBV27	NA	NA	TRBJ2-5	CASSHGTDKETQYF	TGTGCCAGCAGTCACGGGACTGATAAAGAGACCCAGTACTTC
TRBV5-6	NA	TRBD1	TRBJ2-7	CASSSPLDRADEQYF	TGTGCCAGCAGCTCCCCCCTGGACAGGGCTGACGAGCAGTACTTC
TRBV19	NA	TRBD1	TRBJ1-2	CASSMGTGANYGYTF	TGTGCCAGTAGTATGGGGACAGGGGCTAACTATGGCTACACCTTC
TRBV5-1	NA	TRBD2	TRBJ2-1	CASRELAGGPPSHNEQFF	TGCGCCAGCAGGGAGCTAGCGGGGGGGCCCCCCTCCCACAATGAGCAGTTCTTC
TRBV5-1	NA	NA	TRBJ1-4	CASSYVAGANEKLFF	TGCGCCAGCTCGTATGTGGCAGGGGCGAATGAAAAACTGTTTTTT